These 5 T cell receptor beta chains share one sample of origin, sequenced in a study of CD8+CD57+ T cells in acquired aplastic anemia. Researchers used genomic DNA as the template to profile TCR beta VDJ and CDR3. From the reads, TCRdb called clonotypes with MiXCR, one entry per CDR3 protein. The sample lists some 220,000 distinct CDR3 sequences, approximately 35% occurring once. Sequenced: sorted CD4+, CD8+, or CD8+CD57+ T cells (not recorded which) from PBMCs. These TCRs come from a human donor in good health, serving as a control.

This clonotype has a count of ten or more. The rearrangement links TRBV19 to TRBJ1-4; D remains unclear. This CDR3 contains 15 residues. Germline-derived CDR1 and CDR2 are LNHDA and SQIVND (reference sequence). Trimming removed 4 bases at V and 3 bases at J, with 12 bases between. The CDR3 loop reads CASSRSRLANEKLFF. DNA for the CDR3: TGTGCCAGTAGTAGGTCCAGGCTCGCTAATGAAAAACTGTTTTTT. Together with reference TRBV19 and TRBJ1-4, the CDR3 gives the full variable domain: DGGITQSPKYLFRKEGQNVTLSCEQNLNHDAMYWYRQDPGQGLRLIYYSQIVNDFQKGDIAEGYSVSREKKESFPLTVTSAQKNPTAFYLCASSRSRLANEKLFFGSGTQLSVL.

This clonotype was seen a few times. The chain is built from TRBV3-1 and TRBJ2-3; D is ambiguous. V lost 3 bases to trimming and J lost 5 bases, with 6 bases between them. From germline, CDR1 is LGHDT and CDR2 YNNKEL (reference sequence). The CDR3 runs 12 residues. CDR3 sequence: CASSHSQDTQYF. In DNA, the CDR3 is TGTGCCAGCAGCCATAGTCAAGATACGCAGTATTTT.

Many counts were recorded for this clonotype. V is TRBV20-1 and J is TRBJ2-7; D is possibly TRBD2 (6 bases). Per the germline V gene, CDR1 is DFQATT and CDR2 is SNEGSKA (reference sequence). The V gene lost 5 bases and the J gene lost 0 bases, with 14 bases spanning the gap. This CDR3 has 14 residues. The CDR3 sequence is CSARRTGVSYEQYF. The CDR3 DNA is TGCAGTGCTCGGCGGACGGGAGTCTCCTACGAGCAGTACTTC.

This clonotype was seen once. This chain links TRBV2 with TRBJ1-2; the match to TRBD1 covers 8 bases. CDR1 SNHLY and CDR2 FYNNEI come from the germline V gene. Trimming took 10 bases from V and 4 from J; bases not matched to a gene: 8. The CDR3 runs to 13 residues. This CDR3 is CATTAGGGYGYTF. DNA of the CDR3: TGTGCCACCACAGCAGGGGGCGGCTATGGCTACACCTTC.

This clonotype was recorded many times. The junction shows a germline mismatch at one end, possibly a read error. This sequence joins TRBV20-1 and TRBJ1-1, with D possibly TRBD1 on 6 matching bases. The CDR3 loop spans 11 amino acids. Germline loops: CDR1 DFQATT, CDR2 SNEGSKA (reference sequence). The CDR3 DNA reads as TGCAGTGCTCGAGACAGGACTGAAGCTTTCTTT. The encoded protein is CSARDRTEAFF.